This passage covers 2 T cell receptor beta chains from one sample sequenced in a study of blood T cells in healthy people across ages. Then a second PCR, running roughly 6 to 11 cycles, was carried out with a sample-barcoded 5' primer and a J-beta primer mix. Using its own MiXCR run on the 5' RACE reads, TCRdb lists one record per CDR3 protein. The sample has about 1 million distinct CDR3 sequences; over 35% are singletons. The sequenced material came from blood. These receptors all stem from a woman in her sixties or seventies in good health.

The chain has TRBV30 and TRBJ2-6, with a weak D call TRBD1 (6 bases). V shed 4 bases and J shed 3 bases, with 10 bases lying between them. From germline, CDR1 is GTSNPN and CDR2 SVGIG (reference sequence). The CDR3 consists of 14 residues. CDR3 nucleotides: TGTGCCTGGACCACAGGGAATGGGGCCAACGTCCTGACTTTC. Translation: CAWTTGNGANVLTF.

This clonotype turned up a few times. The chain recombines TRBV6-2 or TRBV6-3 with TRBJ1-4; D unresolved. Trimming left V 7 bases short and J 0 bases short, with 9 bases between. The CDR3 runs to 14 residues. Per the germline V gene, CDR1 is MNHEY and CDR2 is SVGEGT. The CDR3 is CASNALATNEKLFF. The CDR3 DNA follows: TGTGCCAGCAATGCACTAGCAACTAATGAAAAACTGTTTTTT.